This T cell receptor (beta chain) was sequenced for a study of blood T cell repertoires in COVID-19. Across the whole study: T cells, B-cell-depleted T cells, or PBMCs provided the cDNA or gDNA that served as material.

Before being deemed recovered, Cohort 3 donors had two negative PCRs, clearance, or symptom resolution. Original methodology: By means of reference gene primer amplification, nucleated cell counts were estimated. The method was immunoSEQ multiplex PCR; TCRdb's version includes in-frame clones alone and lacks a portion of them. That table supplies the V and J calls and clone size; D and trimming were determined from the DNA. This table holds over 150,000 clones, around 83% found once. The V gene's germline CDR1 is SGHRS and CDR2 YFSETQ. Trimming cost V 0 bases and J 3 bases, with 10 bases left between them. The CDR3 length is 14 residues. This clone was counted between two and nine times.

Sample: PBMCs or T cells enriched from blood (not recorded which). The sequence derives from a man aged 35 to 55 who had recovered from COVID-19. The chain carries TRBV5-1 and TRBJ2-7; tentative D call: TRBD2 (6 bases). CDR3 DNA sequence: TGCGCCAGCAGCTTGGACCCAGCGGGCTACGAGCAGTACTTC. It specifies CASSLDPAGYEQYF.